The source of this T cell receptor beta chain is a study of T cell responses to AZD1222 COVID-19 vaccine. The overall study: The analysis combined second doses at about 4 or about 12 weeks.

In regard to this clone: Antigen: not known.

Some clones are missing from TCRdb's copy, which holds only in-frame ones; the method was immunoSEQ multiplex PCR. In the table there are about 120,000 clones, roughly 89% of which are singletons. The study's findings and limits: When two AZD1222 doses had been given, Spike-specific TCR breadth and depth rose. Clonal diversity was possibly underestimated, and white British individuals and females predominated among donors.

The receptor was derived from an adult in good health. The sequences come from peripheral blood, collected on day 0 of AZD1222 vaccination.

The CDR3 loop reads CASSLRGIYGYTF. CDR3 in DNA: TGTGCCAGCAGCTTAAGAGGAATTTATGGCTACACCTTC. This chain uses TRBV5-8 with TRBJ1-2; D not certain. V was clipped by 2 bases and J by 5 bases, with 10 bases between them. CDR1 is SGHTS, CDR2 YDEGEE, per germline. The CDR3 has 13 residues.